The 15 T cell receptor beta chains below come from one sample, sequenced in a study of beta chain features in type 1 diabetes. Notes on the study in general: Among patients with Type 1 diabetes, TCRB CDR3s were moderately but significantly shorter in every one of the four CD4+ subsets.

TCRB transcripts that were expressed got sequenced, as all of the isolated RNA had been reverse transcribed. The protocol was immunoSEQ multiplex PCR, while the TCRdb copy is restricted to in-frame clones and leaves out a portion. The profile covers 100,000 to 150,000 clones, with around 9% appearing a single time and under 0.9% taken by the ten largest. These TCRs are of unknown antigen specificity. Sequenced: central memory CD4+ T cells from blood. The receptors originated from a man aged 30-40 years with type 1 diabetes.

This chain connects TRBV18 to TRBJ2-7, with 7 bases fitting TRBD1. The V gene end was trimmed by 2 bases and the J gene end by 10 bases; junction bases not matched to a gene: 8. Germline V lookup: CDR1 KGHSH, CDR2 LQKENI. There are 13 residues in the CDR3. The CDR3 protein is CASSPGAGGDQYF. The CDR3 DNA is TGTGCCAGCTCACCAGGGGCAGGGGGTGATCAGTACTTC.

This clone appeared a few times. The chain carries TRBV7-3 and TRBJ2-3; 7 bases are a match to TRBD2. The V segment lost 5 bases and the J segment 3 bases; nucleotides outside the gene matches: 5. The CDR3 is 14 residues long. The germline V gene has CDR1 SGHTA and CDR2 FQGTGA. CDR3 amino acids: CASSIRDYTDTQYF. In nucleotides, the CDR3 is TGTGCCAGCAGCATCCGGGACTATACAGATACGCAGTATTTT.

V usage is TRBV18 and J usage is TRBJ2-7; 8 nucleotides line up with TRBD1. Trimming took 2 bases from V and 5 from J; bases not matched to a gene: 8. The germline V gene encodes CDR1 KGHSH and CDR2 LQKENI. The CDR3 spans 15 residues. The CDR3 sequence: CASSPGGQGAHEQYF. CDR3 DNA sequence: TGTGCCAGCTCACCAGGAGGACAGGGCGCCCACGAGCAGTACTTC.

A few counts support this clone. The rearrangement joins TRBV7-2 to TRBJ1-1, with TRBD1 identical over 9 bases. The CDR3 contains 13 residues. The V and J ends lost 4 bases and 5 bases, in that order; junction bases with no gene match: 2. The germline gives CDR1 SGHTA, CDR2 FQGNSA. As DNA, the CDR3 is TGTGCCAGCAGCTATGACAGGGGGACTGAAGCTTTCTTT. Protein sequence: CASSYDRGTEAFF.

This clone was observed a few times. The chain links TRBV4-2 to TRBJ2-7; D perhaps matches TRBD2 (5 bases). Germline CDR1 reads LGHNA; CDR2 reads YNFKEQ. Between the trimmed V and J ends, which lost 0 bases and 5 bases, there was a span of 14 bases. CDR3 length equals 15 residues. In nucleotides, the CDR3 is TGTGCCAGCAGCCAAGACGCGGGCCTTAGCAACGAGCAGTACTTC. It specifies CASSQDAGLSNEQYF.

V and J are TRBV4-2 and TRBJ2-4, with 7 nucleotides matching TRBD2. CDR3 length: 13 amino acids. In germline, CDR1 is LGHNA, CDR2 YNFKEQ. With 3 bases clipped from V and 6 bases from J, the junction kept 2 bases outside the gene matches. The CDR3 is CASSHGTTNIQYF. The CDR3 region has the DNA TGTGCCAGCAGCCACGGGACTACAAACATTCAGTACTTC.

V is TRBV2 and J is TRBJ1-5; D is possibly TRBD1 (5 bases). V gave up 7 bases and J gave up 4 bases, with 17 bases separating them. The germline V gene has CDR1 SNHLY and CDR2 FYNNEI. The CDR3 contains 15 residues. CDR3 loop: CASTGTGGKNQPQHF. CDR3 nucleotides: TGTGCCAGCACTGGGACCGGAGGGAAAAATCAGCCCCAGCATTTT.

With respect to this clone: Within the sample, other DNA sequences also encode this same CDR3. This chain uses TRBV6-5 with TRBJ1-6; maybe TRBD1 (6 bases). V shed 0 bases and J shed 8 bases, with 11 bases lying between them. There are 15 residues in the CDR3. The germline CDR1 and CDR2 sequences are MNHEY and SVGAGI. The CDR3, as DNA: TGTGCCAGCAGTTACTCGAGGACAGCCGATTCACCCCTCCACTTT. Its translation: CASSYSRTADSPLHF.

This rearrangement joins TRBV6-5 to TRBJ2-4, with TRBD2 matching over 7 bases. Unmatched junction bases numbered 5, after V lost 7 bases and J lost 2 bases. CDR3 length: 14 amino acids. Germline CDR1 reads MNHEY; CDR2 reads SVGAGI. CDR3 coding DNA: TGTGCCAGCATGAGCGGGGCGTCCAAAAACATTCAGTACTTC. Translated, it gives CASMSGASKNIQYF.

The V call is TRBV6-1, the J call TRBJ1-6, with 9 nucleotides matching TRBD1. The CDR3 covers 15 residues. Germline V gene lookup returns CDR1 MNHNS and CDR2 SASEGT. The trim removed 2 bases at V and 8 bases at J, leaving 4 bases unmatched. The CDR3 here is CASSERTGDYSPLHF. The CDR3 bases are TGTGCCAGCAGTGAAAGGACAGGGGACTATTCACCCCTCCACTTT.

This clone was picked up a small number of times. V and J are TRBV27 and TRBJ2-7, with TRBD1 identical over 8 bases. Germline V gene data show CDR1 as MNHEY and CDR2 as SMNVEV (reference sequence). This CDR3 spans 12 amino acids. V shed 10 bases, J shed 5 bases, and the junction held 7 bases outside the gene matches. The CDR3 here is CATSLTGDEQYF. DNA for the CDR3: TGTGCCACCTCATTGACAGGGGACGAGCAGTACTTC.

The rearrangement links TRBV7-3 to TRBJ1-6; 7 nucleotides match TRBD1. The CDR3 is 17 amino acids. The V and J ends lost 4 bases and 9 bases, in that order; junction bases with no gene match: 15. CDR1 and CDR2 from the germline V gene are SGHTA and FQGTGA. CDR3 nucleotides: TGTGCCAGCAGCTCTCGGGACAGTCAGACTTGGGCTTCACCCCTCCACTTT. Translation gives CASSSRDSQTWASPLHF.

In this sample, this clone turned up a few times. V gene TRBV18 combines with J gene TRBJ1-2, with D hard to call. V shed 3 bases and J shed 7 bases, with 15 bases lying between them. CDR1 KGHSH and CDR2 LQKENI come from the germline V gene. The CDR3 totals 14 residues. CDR3 sequence (DNA): TGTGCCAGCTCACCGCCCCCCGAGGAGGCTGGCTACACCTTC. Its translation is CASSPPPEEAGYTF.

This clone was seen a few times. The CDR3 here is CASSFPGAGEKLFF. The CDR3 region has the DNA TGTGCCAGCAGCTTTCCGGGAGCAGGGGAAAAACTGTTTTTT. The rearrangement joins TRBV5-8 to TRBJ1-4; a weak D match, TRBD1 (5 bases). The V gene lost 2 bases and the J gene lost 8 bases, with 13 bases spanning the gap. This CDR3 comprises 14 residues. Germline CDR1 is SGHTS and CDR2 is YDEGEE.

This chain joins TRBV5-1 and TRBJ2-7; TRBD1 might be the D (6 bases). Germline CDR1 SGHRS, CDR2 YFSETQ. The CDR3 covers 13 residues. V lost 2 bases and J 5 bases, leaving 11 bases between the germline ends. The DNA of the CDR3 is TGCGCCAGCAGCTTCCAGGGGACGGACGAGCAGTACTTC. This translates into CASSFQGTDEQYF.